The 19 T cell receptor beta chains listed next were all sequenced from one sample in a study of T cell responses to AZD1222 COVID-19 vaccine. This table comes from immunoSEQ multiplex PCR, and its TCRdb copy is limited to in-frame clones, with some not included. Seen here are about 180,000 clones, around 88% observed once, and the top ten hold roughly 11%. The sequences come from peripheral blood, collected 28 days after the second AZD1222 dose. These receptors originate from an adult who received the AZD1222 COVID-19 vaccine.

This clone was counted a few times. The chain combines TRBV6-2 or TRBV6-3 with TRBJ2-7, with D tentatively TRBD2 (6 bases). This CDR3 contains 14 residues. Germline assignment: CDR1 MNHEY and CDR2 SVGEGT. Trimming cost V 4 bases and J 2 bases, with 12 bases left between them. In nucleotides, the CDR3 is TGTGCCAGCAGTTTAGAGGAGGGTACCTACGAGCAGTACTTC. This translates into CASSLEEGTYEQYF.

The chain is built from TRBV7-2 and TRBJ2-1; 12 nucleotides line up with TRBD1. The CDR3 totals 16 residues. The J segment lost 8 bases and the V segment lost 0 bases, leaving 5 bases of the junction unmatched. Germline CDR1 SGHTA, CDR2 FQGNSA. The CDR3 DNA reads as TGTGCCAGCAGCTTAGCGCTAGGGACAGGGGGCTATGAGCAGTTCTTC. Translated, it gives CASSLALGTGGYEQFF.

V and J are TRBV7-9 and TRBJ1-4, with D possibly matching TRBD1 (5 bases). The CDR3 totals 14 residues. Trimming took 5 bases from V and 5 from J, leaving 12 bases between them. CDR1 and CDR2 (germline): SEHNR, FQNEAQ (reference sequence). This chain's CDR3 is CASSPGRQNEKLFF. CDR3 nucleotides: TGTGCCAGCAGCCCGGGACGGCAAAATGAAAAACTGTTTTTT. The full variable domain, in which reference TRBV7-9 and TRBJ1-4 provide the parts outside the CDR3, is DTGVSQNPRHKITKRGQNVTFRCDPISEHNRLYWYRQTLGQGPEFLTYFQNEAQLEKSRLLSDRFSAERPKGSFSTLEIQRTEQGDSAMYLCASSPGRQNEKLFFGSGTQLSVL.

The chain employs TRBV5-1 and TRBJ2-3, with 9 bases aligning to TRBD2. The CDR3 extends over 17 amino acids. Germline CDR1 SGHRS, CDR2 YFSETQ. V lost 3 bases and J lost 6; bases outside the gene matches: 14. The CDR3 nucleotides are TGCGCCAGCAGCTCCGATCCGAGCGGGGGGACCACGGATACGCAGTATTTT. Amino acids: CASSSDPSGGTTDTQYF. Drawing the rest from reference TRBV5-1 and TRBJ2-3, the complete variable domain is KAGVTQTPRYLIKTRGQQVTLSCSPISGHRSVSWYQQTPGQGLQFLFEYFSETQRNKGNFPGRFSGRQFSNSRSEMNVSTLELGDSALYLCASSSDPSGGTTDTQYFGPGTRLTVL.

With regard to this clone: At one end, the junction sequence differs from germline, possibly due to a read error. This chain links TRBV11-1 with TRBJ1-2; D not certain. The CDR3 is 14 residues long. Germline V gives CDR1 SGHAT, CDR2 FQDESV (reference sequence). Written as DNA, the CDR3 is TGTGCCAGCAGCCACTTTGGCCCAAAGGGCCCAGAAGCTTTC. Amino acids: CASSHFGPKGPEAF.

This chain links TRBV6-5 with TRBJ2-7, with TRBD1 identical over 10 bases. Trimming at V came to 7 bases and at J to 4 bases, leaving 10 bases not matched to a gene. This CDR3 spans 15 amino acids. Germline V CDR1 and CDR2: MNHEY, SVGAGI. CDR3 region: CASTLSGQGNYEQYF. The CDR3, as DNA: TGTGCCAGCACCCTCTCGGGACAGGGGAATTACGAGCAGTACTTC.

The J gene is TRBJ1-2, the V gene TRBV24-1; the D is unclear. Germline values: CDR1 KGHDR, CDR2 SFDVKD. The CDR3 loop spans 12 amino acids. Trimming left V 9 bases short and J 7 bases short, with 14 bases between. DNA for the CDR3: TGTGCCACCGAAGAGGGAATGGGTGGCTACACCTTC. This encodes CATEEGMGGYTF.

The chain combines TRBV2 with TRBJ1-6, with a possible D match to TRBD1 (6 bases). The germline V and J ends were trimmed by 6 bases and 11 bases, with 26 bases remaining between them. The CDR3 spans 17 residues. CDR1 SNHLY and CDR2 FYNNEI come from the germline V gene. The CDR3 nucleotides read TGTGCCAGCAGCCACCCCCAACAGGGCACGCTCTATCCACCCCTCCACTTT. Amino acid sequence: CASSHPQQGTLYPPLHF.

The rearrangement joins TRBV28 to TRBJ1-1; 8 nucleotides line up with TRBD1. The CDR3 extends over 16 amino acids. Germline CDR1 reads MDHEN; CDR2 reads SYDVKM. J gave up 5 bases and V 2 bases, and 10 bases lay outside the gene matches. The CDR3 nucleotides read TGTGCCAGCAGTTTACAAGGCAGGGGGCGAGGTACTGAAGCTTTCTTT. Amino acids: CASSLQGRGRGTEAFF.

The V and J genes are TRBV20-1 and TRBJ1-4; a weak D match, TRBD1 (5 bases). This CDR3 spans 15 amino acids. The V end was cut by 3 bases, the J end by 4 bases, with 15 bases between. Germline V gene sequence: CDR1 DFQATT, CDR2 SNEGSKA (reference sequence). The CDR3 sequence: CSASSQGGHNEKLFF. The CDR3 DNA reads TGCAGTGCTAGTTCCCAGGGAGGACATAATGAAAAACTGTTTTTT.

The V and J genes are TRBV12-3 or TRBV12-4 and TRBJ2-7; D gene unclear. Trimming stripped 2 bases from V and 3 bases from J, with 5 bases between. The CDR3 loop spans 12 amino acids. For the CDR3, the DNA is TGTGCCAGCAGTTTAAAAAACTACGAGCAGTACTTC. This codes for CASSLKNYEQYF.

This clone was detected only a few times. J is TRBJ2-7 and V is TRBV7-9; D is possibly TRBD1 (6 bases). The CDR3 has 14 amino acids. CDR1 SEHNR and CDR2 FQNEAQ come from the germline V gene (reference sequence). The ends were cut back, 3 bases at V and 6 bases at J, with 15 bases in the middle. In DNA, the CDR3 is TGTGCCAGCAGCTTGATACAGGGACCTAGCGAGCAGTACTTC. It is translated as CASSLIQGPSEQYF.

The chain employs TRBV21-1 and TRBJ2-5. TRBV21-1 is listed as a pseudogene. This CDR3 contains 11 residues. CDR3 nucleotides: TGTGCCAGAAGGGTGGAGGAGACCCAGTACTTC. It specifies CARRVEETQYF.

V is TRBV11-1 and J is TRBJ1-2; D gene ambiguous. The length of the CDR3 is 13 residues. V was shortened by 3 bases and J by 4 bases, with 9 bases between the two germline ends. From germline, CDR1 is SGHAT and CDR2 FQDESV (reference sequence). The CDR3 sequence: CASSLDVRYGYTF. DNA of the CDR3: TGTGCCAGCAGCTTGGACGTGCGCTATGGCTACACCTTC.

In this sample, this clone turned up once. The genes are TRBV6-2 or TRBV6-3 and TRBJ1-5, with 8 bases aligning to TRBD1. This CDR3 spans 18 amino acids. Germline V lookup: CDR1 MNHEY, CDR2 SVGEGT. J lost 1 base, V lost 4 bases, and 12 bases had no gene match. The CDR3 region is CASSSLRTGTRSNQPQHF. The CDR3, as DNA: TGTGCCAGCAGTTCTTTGCGGACAGGGACCCGAAGCAATCAGCCCCAGCATTTT.

This clone has a handful of counts. The chain couples TRBV27 to TRBJ1-1; no reliable D call. The CDR3 extends over 16 amino acids. Trimming cost V 2 bases and J 4 bases, with 17 bases left between them. The germline V gene has CDR1 MNHEY and CDR2 SMNVEV (reference sequence). CDR3 sequence reads: CASSLRPVGVGTEAFF. The CDR3 DNA sequence: TGTGCCAGCAGTTTAAGGCCAGTTGGAGTGGGCACTGAAGCTTTCTTT.

The chain carries TRBV6-7 and TRBJ2-2; 9 nucleotides align to TRBD1. TRBV6-7 is sorted into the ORF group, with uncertain function. The V and J ends lost 5 bases and 3 bases, in that order; junction bases with no gene match: 10. The CDR3 has 17 amino acids. CDR3 in DNA: TGTGCCAGCAGTACTACCTACAGGGGGCAGGACACCGGGGAGCTGTTTTTT. It codes for CASSTTYRGQDTGELFF.

Here the CDR3 reads CASSSGRSGSLFYEQYF. The DNA for the CDR3 is TGTGCCAGCAGTTCGGGACGGAGTGGGTCCTTGTTCTACGAGCAGTACTTC. This chain joins TRBV6-2 or TRBV6-3 and TRBJ2-7, with D perhaps given as TRBD1 or TRBD2 (5 bases each). Trimming took off 4 bases at V and 3 bases at J, with 22 bases between the two ends. The CDR3 covers 17 residues. The germline V gene has CDR1 MNHEY and CDR2 SVGEGT.

This chain connects TRBV10-2 to TRBJ1-1; 7 bases agree with TRBD1. The junction had 9 bases not matched to a gene; V was cut back by 10 bases and J by 4 bases. This CDR3 has 13 residues. Germline V gene sequence: CDR1 WSHSY, CDR2 SAAADI. DNA of the CDR3: TGCGCCACTCAAACAGGGGCAATCACTGAAGCTTTCTTT. Translating it yields CATQTGAITEAFF.